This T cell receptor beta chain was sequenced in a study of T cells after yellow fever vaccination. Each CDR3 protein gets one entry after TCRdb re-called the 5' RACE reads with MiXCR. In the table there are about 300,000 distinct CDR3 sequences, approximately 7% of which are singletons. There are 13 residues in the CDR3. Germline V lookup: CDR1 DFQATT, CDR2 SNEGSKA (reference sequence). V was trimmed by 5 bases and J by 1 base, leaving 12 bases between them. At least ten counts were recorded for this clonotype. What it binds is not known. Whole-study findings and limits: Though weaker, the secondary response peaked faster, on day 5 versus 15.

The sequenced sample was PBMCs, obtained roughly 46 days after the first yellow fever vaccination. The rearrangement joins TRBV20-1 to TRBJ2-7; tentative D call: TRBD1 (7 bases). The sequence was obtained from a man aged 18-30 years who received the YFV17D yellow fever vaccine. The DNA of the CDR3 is TGCAGTGCTGCCAGGGGGGTATCCTACGAGCAGTACGTC. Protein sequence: CSAARGVSYEQYV.